These T cell receptor beta chains were read from a single sample in a study of identical twins' blood T cells. TCRdb ran MiXCR on the 5' RACE reads and lists one entry per CDR3 protein. The sample lists 350,000 to 450,000 distinct CDR3 sequences, over 25% seen once, with roughly 5.5% in the top ten. The sample consisted of PBMCs. Receptors originate from a woman aged 18 to 55 in good health. The conserved cysteine and the conserved F or W are not part of the CDR3 here. D genes are given only for firm matches.

d_call,v_call,j_call,cdr3_aa
-,TRBV7-9,TRBJ2-2,ASNFKKLANTGELF
-,TRBV18,TRBJ2-1,ASSPGATGKHPNEQF
-,TRBV6-5,TRBJ2-3,ASSYSGVVTDTQY
-,TRBV15,TRBJ2-7,ATSRDHPYEQY
-,TRBV7-2,TRBJ1-3,ASSLQGDTIY
-,TRBV29-1,TRBJ1-1,SVHREMYTEAF
-,TRBV20-1,TRBJ2-7,SARLPHLEREQY
-,TRBV11-3,TRBJ1-1,ASSLGTNTEAF
TRBD1,TRBV7-8,TRBJ1-3,ASSLRAQKDRGSGNTIY
-,TRBV20-1,TRBJ1-4,GARIKGTVREKLF
-,TRBV20-1,TRBJ1-3,SARMGGPGNTIY
-,TRBV5-4,TRBJ2-4,ASSLAGESKNIQY
-,TRBV29-1,TRBJ2-7,SVVLDEQY
TRBD1,TRBV11-2,TRBJ2-3,ASSPEPGQVSTDTQY
-,TRBV6-5,TRBJ2-5,ASSIIITETQY
-,TRBV20-1,TRBJ1-2,SARDRRGDYGYT
-,TRBV6-5,TRBJ1-2,ASSYVGRTDYGYT